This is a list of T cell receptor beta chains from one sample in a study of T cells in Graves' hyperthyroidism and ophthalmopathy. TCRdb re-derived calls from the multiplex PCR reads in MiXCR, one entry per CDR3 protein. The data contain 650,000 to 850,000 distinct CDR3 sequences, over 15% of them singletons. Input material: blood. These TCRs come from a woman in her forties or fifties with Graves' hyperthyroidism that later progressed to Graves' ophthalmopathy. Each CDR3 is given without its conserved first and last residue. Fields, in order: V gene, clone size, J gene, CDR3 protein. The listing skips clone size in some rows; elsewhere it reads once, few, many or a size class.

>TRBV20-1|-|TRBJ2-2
SASVNRNTGELF
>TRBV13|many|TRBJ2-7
ASSSDRGSSYEQY
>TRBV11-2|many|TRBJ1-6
ASSLLGDSPLH
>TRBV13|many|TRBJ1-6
ASSWGTADNSPLH
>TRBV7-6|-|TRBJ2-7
ASSSVLLSYEQY
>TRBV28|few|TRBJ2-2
ASSLWGGGTRAGELF
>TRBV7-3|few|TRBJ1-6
ASSPRGQGLSPLH
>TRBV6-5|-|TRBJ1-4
ASSYGGAEKLF
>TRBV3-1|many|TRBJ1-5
ASGAGFSNQPQH
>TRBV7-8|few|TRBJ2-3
ASSLVGNKGY
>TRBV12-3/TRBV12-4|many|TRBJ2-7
ASTVSGGPPKQY
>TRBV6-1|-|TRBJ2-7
ASSRGTGVSEQY
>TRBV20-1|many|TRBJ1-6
SAGGGQIDSPLH
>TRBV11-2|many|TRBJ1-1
ASRPVGVSGPEAF
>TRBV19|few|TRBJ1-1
ASSIDYLRGSTDNTEAF
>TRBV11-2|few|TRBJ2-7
ASSLMNRVHTYEQY
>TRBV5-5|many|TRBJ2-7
ASTKRESYEQY
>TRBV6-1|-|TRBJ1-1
ASSEGGWDSGEAF
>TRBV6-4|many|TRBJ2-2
ASRTGTGSTGELF
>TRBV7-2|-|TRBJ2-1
ASSPKGGVLEQF
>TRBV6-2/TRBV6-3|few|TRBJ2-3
ASSPNGLYTDTQY
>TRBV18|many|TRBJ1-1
ASSLGTPTEAF
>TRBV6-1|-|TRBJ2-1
ASSPVAGGNNEQF
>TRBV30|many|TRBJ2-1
ASTSGSSYNEQF